These 22 T cell receptor beta chains were sequenced from one sample in a study of CD8 T cells in ankylosing spondylitis. TCRdb reprocessed the 5' RACE reads with MiXCR, giving one entry per CDR3 protein. The table records 310,000 or so distinct CDR3 sequences, 15% to 20% of them present only once. Specimen: blood, either unsorted or a sorted T cell fraction (not recorded which). These receptors all stem from a male donor with ankylosing spondylitis or in good health (not recorded which).

The chain employs TRBV2 and TRBJ2-7; 10 bases are shared with TRBD2. CDR1 is SNHLY, CDR2 FYNNEI, per germline. The CDR3 loop spans 17 amino acids. This chain's CDR3 is CALDRQGLTSGIYEQFV. CDR3 nucleotide sequence: TGTGCCCTAGATAGACAGGGGCTCACTAGCGGGATCTACGAGCAGTTCGTC.

Notes on this clonotype: A much larger clone lies a single base off, so this may be a read error. This chain links TRBV6-5 with TRBJ1-5, with D possibly TRBD1 on 6 matching bases. The CDR3 has 14 residues. CDR1 is MNHEY, CDR2 SVGAGI, per germline. The CDR3 DNA is TGTGCCAGCAGTTCGGGCAAGACAGGACAGCACCAGCATTTT. Protein product: CASSSGKTGQHQHF.

This chain joins TRBV5-1 and TRBJ2-5, with D unresolved. The CDR3 length is 14 residues. Germline V CDR1 and CDR2: SGHRS, YFSETQ. Trimming removed 6 bases at V and 4 bases at J, with 16 bases between. The CDR3 DNA sequence: TGCGCCAGCACATACAGAGACTGGGGAGAGACCCAGTACTTC. This codes for CASTYRDWGETQYF.

V usage is TRBV12-3 or TRBV12-4 and J usage is TRBJ2-2; 7 bases align to TRBD1. The CDR3 sequence is 13 residues long. With V trimmed by 6 bases and J by 3 bases, 1 base remained unmatched. The CDR3 loop reads CASRQGYTGELFF. The DNA of the CDR3 is TGTGCCAGCAGACAGGGGTACACCGGGGAGCTGTTTTTT.

The chain carries TRBV7-2 and TRBJ1-2, with D possibly matching TRBD1 (6 bases). Germline V gene data show CDR1 as SGHTA and CDR2 as FQGNSA. This CDR3 comprises 15 residues. V was clipped by 5 bases and J by 0 bases, with 13 bases between them. This CDR3 reads CASSLEGGANYGYTF. Here the CDR3 DNA reads TGTGCCAGCAGCCTCGAGGGGGGAGCTAACTATGGCTACACCTTC.

This clonotype was seen ten or more times. The chain carries TRBV29-1 and TRBJ2-2; 7 bases line up with TRBD2. Germline CDR1 reads SQVTM; CDR2 reads ANQGSEA. Unmatched junction bases numbered 5, after V lost 4 bases and J lost 0 bases. CDR3 length: 15 residues. CDR3 coding DNA: TGCAGCGTTGGAGCGGGGCCGACGAACACCGGGGAGCTGTTTTTT. Protein product: CSVGAGPTNTGELFF.

The sample holds many counts of this clonotype. V gene TRBV27 combines with J gene TRBJ2-7; D could derive from TRBD1 or TRBD2 (5 bases each). The CDR3 loop spans 13 amino acids. The V end lost 4 bases, the J end lost 1 base, and 8 bases lay between the germline ends. CDR1 MNHEY and CDR2 SMNVEV come from the germline V gene (reference sequence). CDR3 region: CASSSGPSYEQYV. The CDR3 DNA reads TGTGCCAGCAGTTCGGGACCGTCCTACGAGCAGTACGTC.

This clonotype was seen more than once but under ten times. The chain links TRBV7-2 to TRBJ2-3; no definite D call. V was shortened by 5 bases and J by 2 bases, with 5 bases between the two germline ends. This CDR3 is built from 12 residues. The germline V gene has CDR1 SGHTA and CDR2 FQGNSA. The CDR3 DNA sequence: TGTGCCAGCAGCATTCCCACAGATACGCAGTATTTT. Amino acid sequence: CASSIPTDTQYF.

This clonotype occurred many times. The rearrangement links TRBV3-1 to TRBJ2-1; D uncertain. CDR1 and CDR2 (germline): LGHDT, YNNKEL (reference sequence). Trimming took 4 bases from V and 4 from J, leaving 14 bases between them. The CDR3 runs 15 residues. CDR3 DNA: TGTGCCAGCAGCCCCTTTGCGGAAGTATACAATGAGCAGTTCTTC. Encoded protein: CASSPFAEVYNEQFF.

This clonotype has only one observation. The rearrangement uses TRBV12-3 or TRBV12-4 and TRBJ1-6; D is perhaps TRBD1 (6 bases). The CDR3 covers 11 residues. The V gene lost 5 bases and the J gene lost 16 bases, with 12 bases spanning the gap. CDR3 coding DNA: TGTGCCAGCAGTCTCAGGGGCTCACTCCACTTT. This translates into CASSLRGSLHF.

This clonotype was recorded a few times. The gene calls are TRBV12-3 or TRBV12-4 and TRBJ2-1; 10 nucleotides agree with TRBD1. The CDR3 covers 15 residues. The ends lost 6 bases at V and 7 bases at J; junction bases unmatched: 9. The CDR3 coding sequence is TGTGCCAGCAGCTCCCGGGACAGGGGTTTGAATGAGCAGTTCTTC. It specifies CASSSRDRGLNEQFF.

V is TRBV14 and J is TRBJ2-6, with no clear D. V was clipped by 4 bases and J by 4 bases, with 14 bases between them. The germline gives CDR1 SGHDN, CDR2 FVKESK. This CDR3 contains 16 residues. In DNA, the CDR3 is TGTGCCAGCAGCCTACCTCAGGTACTCGGGGCCAACGTCCTGACTTTC. Its protein is CASSLPQVLGANVLTF.

This clonotype was observed at least ten times. V gene TRBV6-6 combines with J gene TRBJ2-2; 7 bases agree with TRBD1. This CDR3 has 18 amino acids. J was trimmed by 1 base and V by 4 bases; bases with no gene match: 12. The germline gives CDR1 MNHNY, CDR2 SVGAGI (reference sequence). CDR3 coding DNA: TGTGCCAGCAGTTCTGAAACAGGGGAAAAAGGGAACACCGGGGAGCTGTTTTTT. Translation: CASSSETGEKGNTGELFF.

The table lists this clonotype with a few counts. The gene calls are TRBV30 and TRBJ2-3; maybe TRBD1 (6 bases). The CDR3 has 15 residues. CDR1 GTSNPN and CDR2 SVGIG come from the germline V gene (reference sequence). V lost 2 bases and J 1 base, leaving 13 bases between the germline ends. The CDR3 loop is CAWSSGKGGTDTQYF. CDR3 bases: TGTGCCTGGAGTTCAGGAAAGGGGGGCACAGATACGCAGTATTTT.

This clonotype has at least ten counts. V is TRBV29-1 and J is TRBJ2-1, with D uncertain. The length of the CDR3 is 15 residues. The V and J ends lost 3 bases and 0 bases respectively, with 12 bases between them. CDR1 and CDR2 (germline): SQVTM, ANQGSEA. The CDR3 coding sequence is TGCAGCGTTGAGCTTGTAGAAAGCTCCTACAATGAGCAGTTCTTC. Protein: CSVELVESSYNEQFF.

This clonotype was seen only a few times. This chain connects TRBV29-1 to TRBJ2-1; the match to TRBD2 covers 15 bases. The CDR3 runs 17 residues. V lost 0 bases, J lost 5 bases, and 5 bases stayed unmatched. Germline CDR1 is SQVTM and CDR2 is ANQGSEA. The CDR3 nucleotides read TGCAGCGTTGAAGATCAGGGGACTAGCGGGAGGCACAATGAGCAGTTCTTC. This sequence encodes CSVEDQGTSGRHNEQFF.

This clonotype was observed a few times. Its ends do not fully match the called genes, so a read error is possible. CDR3: CASSVPQGQF. The CDR3 DNA follows: TGTGCCAGCAGCGTACCACAAGGCCAGTTC. The rearrangement joins TRBV11-2 to TRBJ2-7; D call uncertain. The CDR3 is 10 residues long. CDR1 is SGHAT, CDR2 FQNNGV, per germline.

This chain connects TRBV7-9 to TRBJ2-1; perhaps TRBD2 as D (5 bases). The CDR3 is made up of 15 amino acids. With 1 base removed from V and 3 bases from J, the gap between germline ends came to 10 bases. The germline V gene has CDR1 SEHNR and CDR2 FQNEAQ (reference sequence). CDR3 sequence (DNA): TGTGCCAGCAGCTTAGTACTGGGAGTCTACAATGAGCAGTTCTTC. Residues: CASSLVLGVYNEQFF.

This clonotype turned up a few times. The chain couples TRBV12-3 or TRBV12-4 to TRBJ1-2, with TRBD1 matching 9 bases. Losses at the gene ends were 1 base for V and 8 bases for J; bases not matched to a gene: 5. The CDR3 sequence is 14 residues long. The CDR3 DNA reads as TGTGCCAGCAGTTTAGTAGGAGGGACAGGGGGCTACACCTTC. Amino acids: CASSLVGGTGGYTF.

This clonotype was detected only a few times. V gene TRBV4-1 combines with J gene TRBJ1-4; tentative D call: TRBD1 (5 bases). This CDR3 contains 16 residues. Germline CDR1 MGHRA, CDR2 YSYEKL. The ends were cut back, 2 bases at V and 10 bases at J, with 20 bases in the middle. CDR3 in DNA: TGCGCCAGCAGCCAACCTGGGGGAGAAAGGGGCCGAAAACTGTTTTTT. It codes for CASSQPGGERGRKLFF.

The V call is TRBV7-9, the J call TRBJ2-3; either TRBD1 or TRBD2 may supply D (5 bases each). This CDR3 region has 14 residues. CDR1 and CDR2 (germline): SEHNR, FQNEAQ (reference sequence). Trimming took off 4 bases at V and 6 bases at J, with 14 bases between the two ends. Here the CDR3 DNA reads TGTGCCAGCAGCTACCCGGGACCCACCGATACGCAGTATTTT. It codes for CASSYPGPTDTQYF.

The chain joins TRBV20-1 to TRBJ2-3, with 7 positions matching TRBD1. Germline trimming cut 6 bases from V and 4 bases from J; bases unmatched to any gene: 10. The CDR3 extends over 14 amino acids. Germline lookup yields CDR1 DFQATT and CDR2 SNEGSKA (reference sequence). CDR3 sequence reads: CSATHRGLADTQYF. CDR3 sequence (DNA): TGCAGTGCCACCCACAGGGGTCTGGCAGATACGCAGTATTTT.